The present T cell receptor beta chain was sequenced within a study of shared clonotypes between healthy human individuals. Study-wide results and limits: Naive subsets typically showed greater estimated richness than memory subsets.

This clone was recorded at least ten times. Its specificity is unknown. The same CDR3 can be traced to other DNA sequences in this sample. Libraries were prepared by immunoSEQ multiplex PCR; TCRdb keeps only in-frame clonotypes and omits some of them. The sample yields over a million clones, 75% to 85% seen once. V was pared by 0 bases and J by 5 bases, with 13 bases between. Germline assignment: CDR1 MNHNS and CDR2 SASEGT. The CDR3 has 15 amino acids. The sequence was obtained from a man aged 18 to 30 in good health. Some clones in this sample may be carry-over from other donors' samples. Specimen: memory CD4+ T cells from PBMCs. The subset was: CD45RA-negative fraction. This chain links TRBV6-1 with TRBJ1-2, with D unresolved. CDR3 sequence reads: CASSEASTGGYGYTF. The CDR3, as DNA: TGTGCCAGCAGTGAAGCATCGACCGGCGGGTATGGCTACACCTTC.